A selection of T cell receptor beta chains follows, all from one sample in a study of cytomegalovirus exposure and HLA in healthy donors. Assay used: immunoSEQ multiplex PCR; TCRdb lists only in-frame clones, some missing. The sample holds 50,000 to 70,000 clones, around 95% seen once. The sequencing input was PBMCs. Receptors were obtained from a woman under 30 in good health and CMV-seropositive. Each CDR3 is given with its conserved first and last residue. The order of the fields is V gene, clone size, J gene, D gene, CDR3 DNA, CDR3 protein. D genes are given only for firm matches. Size tells how often a clone was seen (once, few, many) or the class of an expanded clone, and some rows leave it out.

TRBV25-1	NA	TRBJ2-7	TRBD2	TGTGCCAGCAGTGAAACTAGCGGGAGTTCCTACGAGCAGTACTTC	CASSETSGSSYEQYF
TRBV27	NA	TRBJ2-1	TRBD2	TGTGCCAGCAGTTTAACTAGCGGGGCAGGTGAGCAGTTCTTC	CASSLTSGAGEQFF
TRBV4-1	NA	TRBJ2-2	TRBD1	TGCGCCAGCAGCCAAGGGCGACAGGGCCCCAGGGGTCGGGAGCTGTTTTTT	CASSQGRQGPRGRELFF
TRBV2	NA	TRBJ2-1	NA	TGTGCCAGCATAGGGACGGAGGGGAAGCAGTTCTTC	CASIGTEGKQFF
TRBV10-1	NA	TRBJ2-2	NA	TGCGCCAGCACAGACACCGGGGAGCTGTTTTTT	CASTDTGELFF
TRBV5-1	NA	TRBJ1-4	TRBD1	TGCGCCAGCAGCTTACAGGGGATCACAACTAATGAAAAACTGTTTTTT	CASSLQGITTNEKLFF
TRBV5-4	NA	TRBJ1-6	TRBD1	TGTGCCAGCAGCTCGCAGGGGGCCTATAATTCACCCCTCCACTTT	CASSSQGAYNSPLHF
TRBV6-1	NA	TRBJ2-1	NA	TGTGCCAGCAGTGAAGCTTCGGTAGTCTCCTACAATGAGCAGTTCTTC	CASSEASVVSYNEQFF
TRBV9	NA	TRBJ2-5	TRBD2	TGTGCCAGCAGCGACCGGGGGGGAGAAGAGACCCAGTACTTC	CASSDRGGEETQYF
TRBV19	NA	TRBJ2-1	TRBD2	TGTGCCAGTAGTTTAAATCTAGCGGGAGGGATTTACAATGAGCAGTTCTTC	CASSLNLAGGIYNEQFF
TRBV7-9	NA	TRBJ2-2	TRBD2	TGTGCCAGCAGCCCCCGGATGGGGACTAGCGGGAGTTCCGGGGAGCTGTTTTTT	CASSPRMGTSGSSGELFF
TRBV18	NA	TRBJ2-3	TRBD2	TGTGCCAGCTTCCGGGGGGGGCCAGATACGCAGTATTTT	CASFRGGPDTQYF
TRBV14	NA	TRBJ2-2	NA	TGTGCCAGCAGCTTAAACACCGGGGAGCTGTTTTTT	CASSLNTGELFF
TRBV15	NA	TRBJ2-3	NA	TGTGCCACCAGCAGTGGGGCGAGCACAGATACGCAGTATTTT	CATSSGASTDTQYF
TRBV7-2	once	TRBJ2-3	TRBD1	TGTGCCAGCAGCTTATGGACAGGGGAAGTGGCAGATACGCAGTATTTT	CASSLWTGEVADTQYF
TRBV19	NA	TRBJ2-2	NA	TGTGCCAGTAGTATCAGGAGGATCGAAAGGACCGGGGAGCTGTTTTTT	CASSIRRIERTGELFF
TRBV29-1	NA	TRBJ1-4	NA	TGCAGCGCAATGGGGGCCCTTAATGAAAAACTGTTTTTT	CSAMGALNEKLFF
TRBV9	NA	TRBJ2-1	NA	TGTGCCAGCAGCTCCAGCGGGTACATCTACAATGAGCAGTTCTTC	CASSSSGYIYNEQFF
TRBV6-6	NA	TRBJ1-6	NA	TGTGCCAGCAGGGGAGGGGGGAAGGGTTCACCCCTCCACTTT	CASRGGGKGSPLHF
TRBV4-2	NA	TRBJ2-3	TRBD1	TGTGCCAGCAGCGACAGGGTGGGCGCAGATACGCAGTATTTT	CASSDRVGADTQYF
TRBV9	NA	TRBJ1-1	NA	TGTGCCAGCAGCCAAAGCGGAGTGCATGACCTCATGAACACTGAAGCTTTCTTT	CASSQSGVHDLMNTEAFF
TRBV11-2	NA	TRBJ2-7	TRBD2	TGTGCCAGCAGCTTAGGATTAGCGGGAGGGCCGCCGTTGTACTTC	CASSLGLAGGPPLYF
TRBV10-2	NA	TRBJ2-7	TRBD2	TGCGCCAGCAGCCTAGCGGGAGAGGGGTACTACGAGCAGTACTTC	CASSLAGEGYYEQYF
TRBV25-1	NA	TRBJ2-1	TRBD2	TGTGCCAGCAGTGTTGCGGGGGGGCCGGGGAATGAGCAGTTCTTC	CASSVAGGPGNEQFF
TRBV7-2	NA	TRBJ1-4	NA	TGTGCCAGCAGCTCCTCGGCGGGCGCTAATGAAAAACTGTTTTTT	CASSSSAGANEKLFF
TRBV7-9	NA	TRBJ2-7	NA	TGTGCCAGCAGCTTACCGGGACAAACCTACGAGCAGTACTTC	CASSLPGQTYEQYF
TRBV27	NA	TRBJ2-2	NA	TGTGCCAGCAGTTTAGGGGGGACAGTGAACACCGGGGAGCTGTTTTTT	CASSLGGTVNTGELFF
TRBV5-1	NA	TRBJ1-1	TRBD1	TGCGCCAGCAGCGGGGACAGTTTGAACACTGAAGCTTTCTTT	CASSGDSLNTEAFF
TRBV19	NA	TRBJ1-1	TRBD1	TGTGCCAGTAGTATACGACAGGGAGAGGTAAGCACTGAAGCTTTCTTT	CASSIRQGEVSTEAFF
TRBV4-2	once	TRBJ1-6	NA	TGTGCCAGCAGCCAAGTTTTAGGGTCCGGACAGCAAAATTCACCCCTCCACTTT	CASSQVLGSGQQNSPLHF
TRBV5-6	NA	TRBJ2-1	TRBD1	TGTGCCAGCATTTCCTCCCTGGGACAGTCCTACAATGAGCAGTTCTTC	CASISSLGQSYNEQFF
TRBV7-2	NA	TRBJ1-3	NA	TGTGCCAGCAGCCCTAGGTTCTCTGGAAACACCATATATTTT	CASSPRFSGNTIYF
TRBV9	NA	TRBJ2-7	NA	TGTGCCAGCAGCGTATTAGCAGAAACCTACGAGCAGTACTTC	CASSVLAETYEQYF
TRBV27	NA	TRBJ2-2	NA	TGTGCCAGCAGTTTAGGGCAGAACACCGGGGAGCTGTTTTTT	CASSLGQNTGELFF
TRBV28	NA	TRBJ2-7	NA	TGTGCCAGCAGTGCGGGACAGACCCTCTCCTACGAGCAGTACTTC	CASSAGQTLSYEQYF
TRBV7-3	NA	TRBJ2-3	NA	TGTGCCAGCAGCTTAATTGGGGGGAGCACAGATACGCAGTATTTT	CASSLIGGSTDTQYF
TRBV28	NA	TRBJ2-7	TRBD1	TGTGCCAGCAGTTTATCGGGACAGGGAGAGTACGAGCAGTACTTC	CASSLSGQGEYEQYF
TRBV19	NA	TRBJ2-7	NA	TGTGCCAGTAGCAGGTGGGAGCGGACCTACGAGCAGTACTTC	CASSRWERTYEQYF
TRBV25-1	NA	TRBJ2-5	NA	TGTGCCAGCAGGGAGGATTCCGTGGAGACCCAGTACTTC	CASREDSVETQYF
TRBV19	NA	TRBJ1-6	NA	TGTGCCAGTAGTATGTCAGCAGGGGCTCGTTCACCCCTCCACTTT	CASSMSAGARSPLHF
TRBV11-2	NA	TRBJ2-7	TRBD1	TGTGCCAGCAGCTACTCGACAGGGGTATACGAGCAGTACTTC	CASSYSTGVYEQYF
TRBV23-1	NA	TRBJ1-4	TRBD1	TGCGCCAGCAGTCAATCGACAGGGGGCCACAATGAAAAACTGTTTTTT	CASSQSTGGHNEKLFF